The entry below describes one T cell receptor beta chain. It is likely a read error: a sequence one base away is far more abundant. The sample is drawn from a study of blood T cell repertoires in COVID-19. Generated by immunoSEQ multiplex PCR, the TCRdb table keeps only in-frame clones and is missing some. Of around 260,000 clones in the sample, around four fifths were seen once. Germline assignment: CDR1 LGHDT and CDR2 YNNKEL (reference sequence). Germline trimming cut 4 bases from V and 1 base from J; bases unmatched to any gene: 0. There are 13 residues in the CDR3. The rearrangement links TRBV3-1 (or the pseudogene TRBV3-2) to TRBJ1-1; 7 bases are a match to TRBD1. Sequencing used PBMCs or T cells enriched from blood (not recorded which). This TCR was sampled from a man younger than 40 with acute COVID-19. The CDR3 DNA follows: TGTGCCAGCAGCCGACAGGGGAACACTGAAGCTTTCTTT. Translated, it gives CASSRQGNTEAFF.